A single sample gave rise to the 6 T cell receptor beta chains below, sequenced in a study of cytomegalovirus exposure and HLA in healthy donors. Here immunoSEQ multiplex PCR was the method, and the copy in TCRdb shows in-frame clones only, minus some. The profile shows 90,000 to 150,000 clones, around 89% of them singletons. Material: PBMCs. The receptors here all came from a woman younger than 35 in good health and CMV-seropositive.

V is TRBV11-2 and J is TRBJ1-2; 7 bases agree with TRBD1. The junction had 12 bases not matched to a gene; V was cut back by 5 bases and J by 0 bases. Germline V lookup: CDR1 SGHAT, CDR2 FQNNGV. CDR3 size: 17 residues. As DNA, the CDR3 is TGTGCCAGCAGCCGCCGGGGACAGACTGTAGCTAACTATGGCTACACCTTC. Protein product: CASSRRGQTVANYGYTF.

The chain employs TRBV7-8 and TRBJ1-3, with D unclear. CDR1 is SGHVS and CDR2 is FQNEAQ in the germline V gene. The CDR3 consists of 15 residues. V gave up 6 bases and J gave up 4 bases, with 16 bases separating them. CDR3 sequence reads: CASSLRPAGGNTIYF. CDR3 DNA sequence: TGTGCCAGCAGTTTACGGCCGGCAGGCGGAAACACCATATATTTT.

The J gene is TRBJ1-2, the V gene TRBV6-6; D unresolved. Trimming removed 0 bases at V and 2 bases at J, with 13 bases between. CDR1 and CDR2 (germline): MNHNY, SVGAGI (reference sequence). The CDR3 is made up of 16 amino acids. The CDR3 region has the DNA TGTGCCAGCAGTTACTCGAGGAGAGGAACCAACTATGGCTACACCTTC. It codes for CASSYSRRGTNYGYTF.

V and J are TRBV5-1 and TRBJ2-3; 9 bases fit TRBD1. In germline, CDR1 is SGHRS, CDR2 YFSETQ. The CDR3 runs 14 residues. Unmatched junction bases numbered 2, after V lost 4 bases and J lost 2 bases. The CDR3 region has the DNA TGCGCCAGCAGCGGACAGGGGAACACAGATACGCAGTATTTT. Protein sequence: CASSGQGNTDTQYF.

The CDR3 DNA sequence: TGTGCCAGCCGAACGGGACAGGGTCTTATTAATGGCTACACCTTC. Its protein is CASRTGQGLINGYTF. The gene calls are TRBV19 and TRBJ1-2; TRBD1 aligns across 9 bases. Per the germline V gene, CDR1 is LNHDA and CDR2 is SQIVND (reference sequence). With V trimmed by 9 bases and J by 6 bases, 14 bases remained unmatched. The CDR3 has 15 amino acids. The full variable domain, in which reference TRBV19 and TRBJ1-2 provide the parts outside the CDR3, is DGGITQSPKYLFRKEGQNVTLSCEQNLNHDAMYWYRQDPGQGLRLIYYSQIVNDFQKGDIAEGYSVSREKKESFPLTVTSAQKNPTAFYLCASRTGQGLINGYTFGSGTRLTVV.

The V and J genes are TRBV6-1 and TRBJ2-3, with 13 bases that match TRBD2. This CDR3 has 16 residues. Germline CDR1 MNHNS, CDR2 SASEGT. Trimming removed 3 bases from V and 6 bases from J; junction bases left unmatched: 6. The DNA of the CDR3 is TGTGCCAGCAGTGACACTAGCGGGAGGGCCGGGGATACGCAGTATTTT. This sequence encodes CASSDTSGRAGDTQYF.